This entry describes one T cell receptor beta chain. The data belong to a study of blood T cell repertoires in COVID-19. Looking at the study overall: Acute-phase and convalescent COVID-19 samples originated in the United States, Italy and Spain.

Authors' analysis steps: Reference gene primer amplification gave estimated nucleated cell counts. TCRdb's table, derived via immunoSEQ multiplex PCR, lists solely in-frame clones and lacks some. D and trimming come from the DNA, and the V and J calls and clone size come from that table. The data contain roughly 110,000 clones, about 91% of them seen just once; the ten biggest clones take up 6.8%. V was pared by 7 bases and J by 3 bases, with 16 bases between. CDR1 and CDR2 (germline): MDHEN, SYDVKM. The CDR3 is 14 residues long. The TCR originated in a man over 45 with active or convalescent COVID-19. The chain has TRBV28 and TRBJ2-7; tentative D call: TRBD2 (6 bases). Sequenced material: peripheral blood. This CDR3 is CASTTGLGLYEQYF. In DNA form, the CDR3 reads TGTGCCAGCACCACGGGGCTGGGACTCTACGAGCAGTACTTC.